The clone carrying this T cell receptor (beta chain) has just one count. This specimen belongs to a study of blood T cell repertoires in COVID-19. Seattle patient enrollment occurred during active infection, with longitudinal follow-up thereafter. Here immunoSEQ multiplex PCR was the method, and the copy in TCRdb shows in-frame clones only, minus some. The profile covers about 300,000 clones, with 84% appearing a single time and approximately 1.5% taken by the ten largest. CDR1 is ENHRY and CDR2 is SYGVKD in the germline V gene. The V gene lost 0 bases and the J gene lost 4 bases, with 13 bases spanning the gap. CDR3 length: 15 amino acids.

The receptor was isolated from a human donor with COVID-19, enrolled during active disease. The donor label of this sample is uncertain. Sequencing was carried out using peripheral blood. The chain employs TRBV10-3 and TRBJ2-7, with unresolved D. The CDR3 DNA follows: TGTGCCATCAGTGAGTCCCAGATTCAGCGATACGAGCAGTACTTC. This gives the protein CAISESQIQRYEQYF.